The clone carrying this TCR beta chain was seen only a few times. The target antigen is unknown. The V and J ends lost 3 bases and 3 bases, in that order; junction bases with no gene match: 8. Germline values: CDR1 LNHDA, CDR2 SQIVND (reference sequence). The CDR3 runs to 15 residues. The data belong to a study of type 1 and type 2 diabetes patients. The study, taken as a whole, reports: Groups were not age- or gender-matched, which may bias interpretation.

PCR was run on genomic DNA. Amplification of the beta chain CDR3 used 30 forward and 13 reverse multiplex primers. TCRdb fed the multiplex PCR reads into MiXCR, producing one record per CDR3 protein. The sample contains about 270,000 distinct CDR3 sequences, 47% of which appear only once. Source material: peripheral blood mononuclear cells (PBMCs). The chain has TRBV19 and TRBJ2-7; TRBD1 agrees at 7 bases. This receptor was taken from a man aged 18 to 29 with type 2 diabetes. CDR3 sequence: CASSIRVGQSYEQYF. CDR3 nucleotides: TGTGCCAGTAGTATTCGGGTGGGACAGAGCTACGAGCAGTACTTC.